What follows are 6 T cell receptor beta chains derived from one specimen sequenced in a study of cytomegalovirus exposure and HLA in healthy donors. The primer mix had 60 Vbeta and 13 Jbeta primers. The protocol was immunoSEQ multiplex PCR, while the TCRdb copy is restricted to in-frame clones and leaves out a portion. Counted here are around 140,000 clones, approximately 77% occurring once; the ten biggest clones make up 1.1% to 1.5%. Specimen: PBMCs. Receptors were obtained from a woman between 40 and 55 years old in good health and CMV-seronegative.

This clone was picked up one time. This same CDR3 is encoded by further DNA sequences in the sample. CDR3 in amino acids: CASSRDRGWDTEAFF. The CDR3 region has the DNA TGTGCCAGCAGTCGAGACAGGGGGTGGGACACTGAAGCTTTCTTT. This chain joins TRBV6-1 and TRBJ1-1; 9 bases map to TRBD1. Per the germline V gene, CDR1 is MNHNS and CDR2 is SASEGT. Trimming removed 5 bases from V and 3 bases from J; junction bases left unmatched: 7. CDR3 length equals 15 residues.

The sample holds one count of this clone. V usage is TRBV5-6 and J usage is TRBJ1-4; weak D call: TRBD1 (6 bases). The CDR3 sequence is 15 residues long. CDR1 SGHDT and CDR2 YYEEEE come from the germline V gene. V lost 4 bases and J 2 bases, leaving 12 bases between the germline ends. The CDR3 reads CASSPIQGTNEKLFF. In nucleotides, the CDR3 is TGTGCCAGCAGCCCGATCCAGGGGACTAATGAAAAACTGTTTTTT.

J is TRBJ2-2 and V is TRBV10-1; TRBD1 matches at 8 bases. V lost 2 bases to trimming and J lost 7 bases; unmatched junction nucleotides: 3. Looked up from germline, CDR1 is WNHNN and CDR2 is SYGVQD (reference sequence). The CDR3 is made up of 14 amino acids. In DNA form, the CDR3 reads TGCGCCAGCAGTGAGGCCGGACAGGGCGGGGAGCTGTTTTTT. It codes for CASSEAGQGGELFF.

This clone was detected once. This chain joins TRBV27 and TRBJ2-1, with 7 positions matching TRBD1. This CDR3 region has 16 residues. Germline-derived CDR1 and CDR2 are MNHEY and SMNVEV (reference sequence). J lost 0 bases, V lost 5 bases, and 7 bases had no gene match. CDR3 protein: CASSPDRASSYNEQFF. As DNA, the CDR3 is TGTGCCAGCAGTCCAGACAGGGCCTCCTCCTACAATGAGCAGTTCTTC.

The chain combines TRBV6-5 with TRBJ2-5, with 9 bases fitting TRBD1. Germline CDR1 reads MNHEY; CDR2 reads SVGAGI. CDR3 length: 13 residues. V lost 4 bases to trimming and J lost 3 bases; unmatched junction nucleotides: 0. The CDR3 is CASSWDREETQYF. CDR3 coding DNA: TGTGCCAGCAGTTGGGACAGGGAAGAGACCCAGTACTTC.

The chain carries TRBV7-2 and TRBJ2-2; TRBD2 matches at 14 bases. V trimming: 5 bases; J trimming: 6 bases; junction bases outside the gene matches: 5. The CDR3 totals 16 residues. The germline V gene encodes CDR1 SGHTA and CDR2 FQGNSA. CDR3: CASSRETSGGAGELFF. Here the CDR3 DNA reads TGTGCCAGCAGCCGCGAGACTAGCGGGGGGGCCGGGGAGCTGTTTTTT.